This T cell receptor (beta chain) comes out of a study of cytomegalovirus exposure and HLA in healthy donors. About the study: Assignment to the Caucasian-associated ancestry cluster applied to around four fifths of the roughly 400 genotyped donors. Study-level findings and limits: In vitro confirmation showed three CMV-associated chains to be CMV antigen specific. Using a false discovery rate of 0.05, a later analysis showed that around 16,000 TCR beta sequences were associated with HLA alleles. Overall, under 200 TCR beta chains were annotated as cytomegalovirus-associated.

A remark on this clone: Its antigen is currently unknown.

The primer mix had 60 Vbeta and 13 Jbeta primers. Clones were read by immunoSEQ multiplex PCR, and TCRdb kept only the in-frame ones, dropping some. The repertoire includes some 52,000 clones, 60% to 75% of them detected once, and about 9.1% sits in the top ten. The sequencing sample was made of PBMCs. The sequence was obtained from a woman aged 45-65 years in good health and CMV-seronegative.

CDR3 amino acids: CASGQATEAFF. As DNA, the CDR3 is TGTGCCAGCGGGCAGGCCACTGAAGCTTTCTTT. The rearrangement links TRBV28 to TRBJ1-1; the D is unclear. The CDR3 consists of 11 residues. The germline V and J ends were trimmed by 8 bases and 4 bases, with 8 bases remaining between them. Germline CDR1 MDHEN, CDR2 SYDVKM. Variable domain in full (rest from reference TRBV28 and TRBJ1-1): DVKVTQSSRYLVKRTGEKVFLECVQDMDHENMFWYRQDPGLGLRLIYFSYDVKMKEKGDIPEGYSVSREKKERFSLILESASTNQTSMYLCASGQATEAFFGQGTRLTVV.